This T cell receptor beta chain was identified during a study of post-analysis software for immune sequencing data. The CDR3 is 11 amino acids. V was cut by 2 bases and J by 5 bases, with 4 bases left in between. CDR1 is MRHNA and CDR2 is SNTAGT in the germline V gene. cDNA libraries of TCR beta carried unique molecular identifiers. Roughly 500,000 cDNA molecules were obtained from 1 to 10 million T cells. TCRdb re-called the PCR reads through MiXCR, storing one row per CDR3 protein. The table has roughly 800,000 distinct CDR3 sequences, 46% seen once. Study results and caveats: A few TRBV segments occurring more often in patients than controls included TRBV5-6, TRBV5-1 and TRBV20-1.

This clonotype was detected a few times. Its antigen is currently unknown. This sequence was found in a girl between 5 and 17 years old with multiple sclerosis. This sequence joins TRBV6-4 and TRBJ2-7, with no clear D. Sequenced sample: blood. As DNA, the CDR3 is TGTGCCAGCAGTGACGGGGACGAGCAGTACTTC. It specifies CASSDGDEQYF.